The present T cell receptor beta chain was sequenced within a study of blood T cell dynamics during melanoma immunotherapy. Assay: immunoSEQ multiplex PCR; the TCRdb copy retains only in-frame clones and omits some. The data show 25,000 to 35,000 clones, roughly 83% seen once. The time point denotes: week 3, after first cycle of checkpoint inhibitor. The germline V gene has CDR1 SQVTM and CDR2 ANQGSEA. The CDR3 is made up of 12 amino acids. V dropped 3 bases and J dropped 8 bases, with 13 bases sitting between them. The sample consisted of blood, taken from a patient treated with checkpoint blockade. The clonotype originates from a human donor with melanoma. V and J are TRBV29-1 and TRBJ1-2, with D possibly being TRBD1 (6 bases). DNA for the CDR3: TGCAGCGTTGAGGAAACAGGGTACGGCTACACCTTC. It specifies CSVEETGYGYTF.